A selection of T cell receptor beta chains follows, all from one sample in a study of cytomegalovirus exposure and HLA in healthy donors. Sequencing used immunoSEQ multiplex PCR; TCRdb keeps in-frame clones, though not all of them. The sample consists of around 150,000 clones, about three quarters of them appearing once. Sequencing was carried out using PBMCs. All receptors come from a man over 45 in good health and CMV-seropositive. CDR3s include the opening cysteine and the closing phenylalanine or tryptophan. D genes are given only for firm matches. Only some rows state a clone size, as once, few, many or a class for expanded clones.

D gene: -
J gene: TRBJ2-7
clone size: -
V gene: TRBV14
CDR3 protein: CASSPAGNYEQYF
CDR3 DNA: TGTGCCAGCAGCCCGGCAGGGAACTACGAGCAGTACTTC

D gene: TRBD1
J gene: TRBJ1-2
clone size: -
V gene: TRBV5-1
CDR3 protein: CASSIGDRDISGYTF
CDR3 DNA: TGCGCCAGCAGCATTGGGGACAGGGATATATCTGGCTACACCTTC

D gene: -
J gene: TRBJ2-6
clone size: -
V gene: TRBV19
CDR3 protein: CASGRDSGANVLTF
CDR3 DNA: TGTGCCAGTGGTAGGGACTCTGGGGCCAACGTCCTGACCTTC

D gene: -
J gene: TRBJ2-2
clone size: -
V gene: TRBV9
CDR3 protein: CASSVGANANTGELFF
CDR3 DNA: TGTGCCAGCAGCGTAGGCGCGAACGCGAACACCGGGGAGCTGTTTTTT

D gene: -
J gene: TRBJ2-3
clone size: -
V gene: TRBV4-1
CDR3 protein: CASSQDFNTDTQYF
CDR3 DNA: TGCGCCAGCAGCCAAGATTTTAACACAGATACGCAGTATTTT

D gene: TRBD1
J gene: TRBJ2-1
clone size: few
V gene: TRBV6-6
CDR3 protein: CASSWDRVRVEQFF
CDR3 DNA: TGTGCCAGCAGTTGGGACAGGGTAAGGGTTGAGCAGTTCTTC

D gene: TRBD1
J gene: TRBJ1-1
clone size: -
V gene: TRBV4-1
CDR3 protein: CASRDRDRWNTEAFF
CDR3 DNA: TGCGCCAGCAGGGACCGGGACAGATGGAACACTGAAGCTTTCTTT

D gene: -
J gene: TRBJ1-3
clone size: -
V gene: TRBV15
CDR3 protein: CATSRDMDSSGNTIYF
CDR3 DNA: TGTGCCACCAGCAGAGATATGGACAGCTCTGGAAACACCATATATTTT

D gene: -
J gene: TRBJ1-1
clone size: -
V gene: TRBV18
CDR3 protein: CASSPQGLNTEAFF
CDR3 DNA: TGTGCCAGCTCACCCCAGGGCTTGAACACTGAAGCTTTCTTT

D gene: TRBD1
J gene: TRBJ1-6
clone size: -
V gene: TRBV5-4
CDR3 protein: CASSLGPTGGNSPLHF
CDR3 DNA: TGTGCCAGCAGCTTGGGACCGACAGGGGGAAATTCACCCCTCCACTTT

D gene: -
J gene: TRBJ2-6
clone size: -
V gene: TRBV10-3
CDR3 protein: CAISEPQGVNVLTF
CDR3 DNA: TGTGCCATCAGTGAGCCACAGGGAGTCAACGTCCTGACTTTC

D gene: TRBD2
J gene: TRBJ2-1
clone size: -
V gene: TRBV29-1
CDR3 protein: CSVEEGAGAYNEQFF
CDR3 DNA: TGCAGCGTTGAAGAAGGGGCGGGAGCCTACAATGAGCAGTTCTTC

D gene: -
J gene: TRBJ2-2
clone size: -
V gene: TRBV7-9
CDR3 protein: CASSAGQFGELFF
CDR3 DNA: TGTGCCAGCAGCGCTGGACAGTTCGGGGAGCTGTTTTTT

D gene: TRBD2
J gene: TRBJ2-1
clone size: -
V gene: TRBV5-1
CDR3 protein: CASSSNSGGAGREQFF
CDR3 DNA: TGCGCCAGCAGTTCCAATAGCGGGGGGGCGGGACGGGAGCAGTTCTTC

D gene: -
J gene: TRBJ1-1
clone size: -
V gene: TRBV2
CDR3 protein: CASNPPYREQNTEAFF
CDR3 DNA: TGTGCCAGCAACCCTCCTTACCGGGAACAAAACACTGAAGCTTTCTTT

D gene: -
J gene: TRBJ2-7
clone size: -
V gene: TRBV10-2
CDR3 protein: CASSEQSDYEQYF
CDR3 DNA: TGCGCCAGCAGTGAACAGTCAGACTACGAGCAGTACTTC

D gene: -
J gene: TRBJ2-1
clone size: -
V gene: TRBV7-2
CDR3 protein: CASSLTPPVGNEQFF
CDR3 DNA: TGTGCCAGCAGCTTGACTCCTCCAGTCGGGAATGAGCAGTTCTTC

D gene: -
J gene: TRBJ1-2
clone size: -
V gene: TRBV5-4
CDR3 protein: CASSTGDIYGYTF
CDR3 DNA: TGTGCCAGCAGCACCGGGGACATTTATGGCTACACCTTC

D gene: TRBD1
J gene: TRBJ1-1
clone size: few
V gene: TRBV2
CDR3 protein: CASSGSSAGTGNSEAFF
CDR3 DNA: TGTGCCAGCAGTGGGAGTTCCGCCGGGACAGGGAATTCTGAAGCTTTCTTT

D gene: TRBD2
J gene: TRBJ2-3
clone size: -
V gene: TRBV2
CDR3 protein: CASIGGSSADTQYF
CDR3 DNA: TGTGCCAGCATTGGCGGGAGTTCGGCAGATACGCAGTATTTT

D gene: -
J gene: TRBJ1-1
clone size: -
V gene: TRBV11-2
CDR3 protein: CASSPRRGAFF
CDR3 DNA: TGTGCCAGCAGCCCCCGGCGCGGGGCTTTCTTT

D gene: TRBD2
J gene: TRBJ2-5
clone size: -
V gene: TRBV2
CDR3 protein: CASSGGLASQETQYF
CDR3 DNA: TGTGCCAGCAGTGGGGGACTAGCGAGCCAAGAGACCCAGTACTTC

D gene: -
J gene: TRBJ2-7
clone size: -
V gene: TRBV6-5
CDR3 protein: CASSYSLTGRSYEQYF
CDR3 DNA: TGTGCCAGCAGTTACTCCCTGACAGGCCGCTCCTACGAGCAGTACTTC

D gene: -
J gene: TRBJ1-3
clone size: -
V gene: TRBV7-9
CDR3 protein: CASSLGKGGYANSGNTIYF
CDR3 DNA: TGTGCCAGCAGCTTAGGAAAGGGGGGGTACGCCAACTCTGGAAACACCATATATTTT

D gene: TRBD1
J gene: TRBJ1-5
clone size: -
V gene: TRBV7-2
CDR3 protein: CASSPGTGGYSNQPQHF
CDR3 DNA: TGTGCCAGCAGCCCCGGGACAGGGGGATATAGCAATCAGCCCCAGCATTTT

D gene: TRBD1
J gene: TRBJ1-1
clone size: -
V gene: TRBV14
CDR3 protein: CASSQETGVGSTEAFF
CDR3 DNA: TGTGCCAGCAGCCAAGAGACAGGGGTTGGAAGCACTGAAGCTTTCTTT

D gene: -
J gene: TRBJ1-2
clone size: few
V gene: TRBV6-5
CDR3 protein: CASSLQVSHPPNF
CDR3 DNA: TGTGCCAGCAGCCTACAGGTTTCTCACCCTCCGAACTTC

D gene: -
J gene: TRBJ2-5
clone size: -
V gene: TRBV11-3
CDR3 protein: CASGGTDETQYF
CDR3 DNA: TGTGCCAGCGGAGGGACAGACGAGACCCAGTACTTC

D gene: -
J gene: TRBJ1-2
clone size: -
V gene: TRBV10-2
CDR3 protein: CASSTSYGYTF
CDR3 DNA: TGCGCCAGCAGTACAAGCTATGGCTACACCTTC

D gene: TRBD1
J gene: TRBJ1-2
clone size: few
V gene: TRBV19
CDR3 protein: CASSHLQGNPGSYTF
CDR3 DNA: TGTGCCAGTAGTCATCTACAGGGGAACCCGGGGAGCTACACCTTC

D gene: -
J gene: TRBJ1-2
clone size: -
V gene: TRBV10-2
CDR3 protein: CASSRAGAYGYTF
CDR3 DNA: TGCGCCAGCAGCAGAGCGGGGGCCTATGGCTACACCTTC

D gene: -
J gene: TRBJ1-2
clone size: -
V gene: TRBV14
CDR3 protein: CASSRVAAYGYTF
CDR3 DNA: TGTGCCAGCAGCCGGGTCGCGGCCTATGGCTACACCTTC

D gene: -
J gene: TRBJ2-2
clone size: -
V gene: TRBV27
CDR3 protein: CASRGHRGGTGELFF
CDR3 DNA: TGTGCCAGCAGGGGTCACAGGGGGGGGACCGGGGAGCTGTTTTTT

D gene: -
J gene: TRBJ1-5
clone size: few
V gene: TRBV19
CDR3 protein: CASSLRYSNQPQHF
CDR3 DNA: TGTGCCAGTAGTTTGCGGTACAGCAATCAGCCCCAGCATTTT

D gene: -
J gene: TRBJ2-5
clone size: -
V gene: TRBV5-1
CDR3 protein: CASSLPQETQYF
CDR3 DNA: TGCGCCAGCAGCTTGCCTCAAGAGACCCAGTACTTC

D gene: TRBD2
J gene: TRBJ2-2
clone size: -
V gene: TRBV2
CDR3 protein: CASNSDSGATGELFF
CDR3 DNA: TGTGCCAGCAACTCCGATAGCGGGGCTACCGGGGAGCTGTTTTTT

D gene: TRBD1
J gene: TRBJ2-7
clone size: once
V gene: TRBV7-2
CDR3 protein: CASTPSGTAYEQYF
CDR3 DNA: TGTGCCAGCACCCCCTCAGGGACAGCCTACGAGCAGTACTTC

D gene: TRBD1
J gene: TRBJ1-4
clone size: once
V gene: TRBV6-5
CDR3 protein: CASSLTFNRGQEKLFF
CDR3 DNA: TGTGCCAGCAGTTTAACATTCAACAGGGGGCAGGAAAAACTGTTTTTT